Described below is a single T cell receptor (beta chain) sequence and its context. The V gene's germline CDR1 is MNHEY and CDR2 SMNVEV (reference sequence). Germline trimming cut 5 bases from V and 2 bases from J; bases unmatched to any gene: 4. The CDR3 runs to 14 residues. These data are taken from a study of T-cell memory formation after mild COVID-19. TCRdb reprocessed the 5' RACE reads via MiXCR and lists one record per CDR3 protein. The data hold fewer than 200,000 distinct CDR3 sequences, with roughly a fifth observed a single time. The sample consisted of PBMCs or a T cell subset sorted from them (not recorded which). The chain is built from TRBV27 and TRBJ2-3, with TRBD1 matching over 7 bases. The sequence was obtained from an adult woman who had mild COVID-19 (a few samples of this study predate the infection). Cell type and time point are not known. The CDR3: CASSQTGPTDTQYF. For the CDR3, the DNA is TGTGCCAGCAGTCAGACAGGGCCCACAGATACGCAGTATTTT.